Listed below are T cell receptor beta chains from one sample, sequenced in a study of blood T cell repertoires in COVID-19. Libraries were prepared by immunoSEQ multiplex PCR; TCRdb keeps only in-frame clonotypes and omits some of them. The sample contains approximately 150,000 clones, about 88% of which appear only once. Sequences were obtained from peripheral blood. These receptors all come from a human donor with COVID-19, enrolled during active disease. The donor label of this sample is uncertain. Each CDR3 is given with its conserved first and last residue. The D gene is left open where the match is weak. Size values are once, few and many counts, or a class for expanded clones, and some rows have none.

clone_size	v_call	j_call	d_call	cdr3_nt	cdr3_aa
-	TRBV11-2	TRBJ2-5	TRBD1	TGTGCCAGCAGCGAACCTCGACAGGGGGGAGAGACCCAGTACTTC	CASSEPRQGGETQYF
-	TRBV12-3/TRBV12-4	TRBJ2-7	-	TGTGCCAGCAGTGGCGGGGCCTCCTACGAGCAGTACTTC	CASSGGASYEQYF
-	TRBV10-3	TRBJ1-4	-	TGTGCCATCAGTGAGGTGCAACAGGGTACACTGTTTTTT	CAISEVQQGTLFF
-	TRBV10-3	TRBJ1-1	TRBD1	TGTGCCATCAGCCTCGGGGACAGGGTGGGCCGGCAGGGGAACACTGAAGCTTTCTTT	CAISLGDRVGRQGNTEAFF
-	TRBV18	TRBJ1-5	TRBD1	TGTGCCAGCTCGGACAGGGGCGGGTGGGGAAATCAGCCCCAGCATTTT	CASSDRGGWGNQPQHF
-	TRBV7-9	TRBJ2-4	TRBD1	TGTGCCAGCAGCCAACAGGGGTCGGCCAAAAACATTCAGTACTTC	CASSQQGSAKNIQYF
-	TRBV3-1/TRBV3-2	TRBJ1-5	-	TGTGCCAGCAGCGACACCGGGACCGGGGGAAGCAATCAGCCCCAGCATTTT	CASSDTGTGGSNQPQHF
-	TRBV10-2	TRBJ2-3	TRBD2	TGCGCCAGCAGGATAGGACTAGCGGGGGGAGATACGCAGTATTTT	CASRIGLAGGDTQYF
-	TRBV19	TRBJ2-7	TRBD1	TGTGCCAGTAGTGGAACCGGGACAGGGATTAGCTACGAGCAGTACTTC	CASSGTGTGISYEQYF
-	TRBV9	TRBJ1-1	-	TGTGCCAGCAGTTCAATCCTGAGAACTGAAGCTTTCTTT	CASSSILRTEAFF
-	TRBV9	TRBJ2-7	-	TGTGCCAGCAGCGTAGCGAGGAGCCCGGGGGAGCAGTACTTC	CASSVARSPGEQYF
once	TRBV28	TRBJ2-2	TRBD1	TGTGCCAGCACCCAAAGGGGGCGCACCGGGGAGCTGTTTTTT	CASTQRGRTGELFF
-	TRBV29-1	TRBJ2-7	TRBD1	TGCAGCGTCCCTGGGACAGACGTATCCTACGAGCAGTACTTC	CSVPGTDVSYEQYF
-	TRBV10-3	TRBJ1-5	-	TGTGCCATCAGTGAGTCTGACAGTTATCAGCCCCAGCATTTT	CAISESDSYQPQHF
-	TRBV6-2/TRBV6-3	TRBJ2-3	-	TGTGCCAGCAGTGGCGGGTTTAGCGCAGATACGCAGTATTTT	CASSGGFSADTQYF
-	TRBV7-2	TRBJ2-7	-	TGTGCCAGCAGCTTAGGAGGGGGGGGACGCCCCCACGAGCAGTACTTC	CASSLGGGGRPHEQYF
-	TRBV5-4	TRBJ1-2	TRBD1	TGTGCCAGCAGGCAGACAGGGGCCAGGGATGGCTACACCTTC	CASRQTGARDGYTF